Shown below are 25 T cell receptor beta chains from a single sample sequenced in a study of response to subunit inactivated influenza vaccine. One entry per CDR3 protein, called by TCRdb with MiXCR from the RT-PCR reads. The sample consists of approximately 230,000 distinct CDR3 sequences, 9.5% to 15% of them appearing once. Sequenced material: non-naive T cells sorted from PBMCs, taken 14 days before vaccination. The receptors were sampled from a man in his fifties or sixties who received an inactivated influenza vaccine.

This clonotype was counted only a few times. This chain uses TRBV14 with TRBJ1-6; D may be TRBD1 (5 bases). Between the trimmed V and J ends, which lost 1 base and 6 bases, there was a span of 10 bases. The CDR3 is 15 amino acids. CDR1 and CDR2 (germline): SGHDN, FVKESK. CDR3 amino acids: CASSQVQVSNSPLHF. DNA of the CDR3: TGTGCCAGCAGCCAAGTACAGGTCTCTAATTCACCCCTCCACTTT.

As concerns this clonotype: This could be a read error, since a much larger clone is one nucleotide away. The gene calls are TRBV5-1 and TRBJ2-1; D not certain. Germline CDR1 reads SGHRS; CDR2 reads YFSETQ. With 2 bases removed from V and 11 bases from J, the gap between germline ends came to 14 bases. This CDR3 comprises 13 residues. In nucleotides, the CDR3 is TGCGCCAGCAGCTTAGATAGGGAAAATAAGCAGTTCTTC. It encodes CASSLDRENKQFF.

Note on this clonotype: Since no conserved phenylalanine or tryptophan closes the CDR3, a read error is the likely cause. The V gene is TRBV20-1, the J gene TRBJ1-2; 11 bases fit TRBD1. CDR3 length: 13 amino acids. Losses at the gene ends were 6 bases for V and 2 bases for J; bases not matched to a gene: 2. Germline V lookup: CDR1 DFQATT, CDR2 SNEGSKA (reference sequence). In DNA form, the CDR3 reads TGCAGTGCCGGACAGGGGGCGAACTATGGCTACACCTCC. Amino acid sequence: CSAGQGANYGYTS.

A remark on this clonotype: One junction end does not reproduce the germline sequence, and a read error may be involved. V gene TRBV5-5 combines with J gene TRBJ2-4, with D unclear. CDR1 and CDR2 from the germline V gene are SGHKS and YYEKEE (reference sequence). The CDR3 runs to 14 residues. The CDR3 DNA is TGTGCCAGCAGCGAGTCGGTAGCCAAAAACATTCGGTACTTC. It specifies CASSESVAKNIRYF.

Turning to this clonotype: One junction end does not reproduce the germline sequence, and a read error may be involved. This chain joins TRBV5-5 and TRBJ2-2; D unresolved. Germline CDR1 and CDR2: SGHKS and YYEKEE (reference sequence). The CDR3 covers 14 residues. The CDR3 bases are TGTGCCATCAGCCGTGGGCACTACACCTGGGAGCTGTTTTTT. Residues: CAISRGHYTWELFF. Looking up the rest from reference TRBV5-5 and TRBJ2-2 gives the full variable domain: DAGVTQSPTHLIKTRGQQVTLRCSPISGHKSVSWYQQVLGQGPQFIFQYYEKEERGRGNFPDRFSARQFPNYSSELNVNALLLGDSALYLCAISRGHYTWELFFGEGSRLTVL.

This clonotype was recorded at least ten times. The V and J genes are TRBV29-1 and TRBJ2-1; 7 bases are shared with TRBD2. The CDR3 is made up of 10 amino acids. CDR1 SQVTM and CDR2 ANQGSEA come from the germline V gene. V lost 7 bases and J lost 6; bases outside the gene matches: 0. The CDR3 coding sequence is TGCAGCGGGGGGGGCAATGAGCAGTTCTTC. Translation gives CSGGGNEQFF.

The table lists this clonotype with a few counts. The chain combines TRBV28 with TRBJ2-1; D might be TRBD1 (5 bases). The V end lost 5 bases, the J end lost 5 bases, and 16 bases lay between the germline ends. Looked up from germline, CDR1 is MDHEN and CDR2 is SYDVKM. The CDR3 consists of 15 residues. DNA of the CDR3: TGTGCCAGCAGTACCATTGGGGCCCGGGACAATGAGCAGTTCTTC. Its translation: CASSTIGARDNEQFF.

This clonotype showed up just a few times. V usage is TRBV6-2 or TRBV6-3 and J usage is TRBJ2-1; tentative D call: TRBD2 (5 bases). The CDR3 has 16 amino acids. The germline gives CDR1 MNHEY, CDR2 SVGEGT. The V gene lost 6 bases and the J gene lost 7 bases, with 22 bases spanning the gap. The CDR3 nucleotides read TGTGCCAGCAGGCCCTCCAGAGGGCCCTCTGGGAATGAGCAGTTCTTC. Translation gives CASRPSRGPSGNEQFF.

This chain connects TRBV23-1 to TRBJ2-7, with 7 bases identical to TRBD2. TRBV23-1 is reported as an ORF; its role is uncertain. The CDR3 spans 16 residues. J gave up 3 bases and V 9 bases, and 17 bases lay outside the gene matches. The CDR3 is CARGPGCGGIVYEQYF. Written as DNA, the CDR3 is TGCGCCAGGGGCCCCGGTTGCGGGGGAATAGTCTACGAGCAGTACTTC.

The genes are TRBV4-3 and TRBJ2-2; tentative D call: TRBD2 (6 bases). Between the trimmed V and J ends, which lost 3 bases and 0 bases, there was a span of 14 bases. The CDR3 has 17 residues. Germline V gene lookup returns CDR1 LGHNA and CDR2 YSLEER. CDR3 in amino acids: CASSQNEGLANTGELFF. CDR3 nucleotide sequence: TGCGCCAGCAGCCAGAACGAGGGACTCGCGAACACCGGGGAGCTGTTTTTT.

In its sample, this clonotype was seen a few times. V and J are TRBV10-3 and TRBJ1-1; no definite D call. The CDR3 runs to 14 residues. The V end lost 0 bases, the J end lost 4 bases, and 9 bases lay between the germline ends. Germline assignment: CDR1 ENHRY and CDR2 SYGVKD. Here the CDR3 DNA reads TGTGCCATCAGTGAGTCGAGCAGCCCCACTGAAGCTTTCTTT. This translates into CAISESSSPTEAFF.

This clonotype occurred many times. The CDR3 sequence: CASSRGGRSYNEQFF. The CDR3, as DNA: TGTGCCAGCAGCAGGGGAGGGCGGTCCTACAATGAGCAGTTCTTC. The genes are TRBV11-3 and TRBJ2-1; 7 positions match TRBD2. The germline gives CDR1 SGHNT, CDR2 YENEEA. Trimming at V came to 5 bases and at J to 1 base, leaving 5 bases not matched to a gene. The CDR3 consists of 15 residues. The variable domain in full, with the rest retrieved from reference TRBV11-3 and TRBJ2-1, is EAGVVQSPRYKIIEKKQPVAFWCNPISGHNTLYWYLQNLGQGPELLIRYENEEAVDDSQLPKDRFSAERLKGVDSTLKIQPAELGDSAVYLCASSRGGRSYNEQFFGPGTRLTVL.

This clonotype was seen more than once but under ten times. The V and J genes are TRBV3-1 and TRBJ1-6; D is unresolved. This CDR3 spans 15 amino acids. Germline CDR1 reads LGHDT; CDR2 reads YNNKEL (reference sequence). The V end was cut by 1 base, the J end by 9 bases, with 13 bases between. This chain's CDR3 is CASSQGGGISSPLHF. The CDR3 bases are TGTGCCAGCAGCCAAGGTGGCGGCATTAGTTCACCCCTCCACTTT. Looking up the rest from reference TRBV3-1 and TRBJ1-6 gives the full variable domain: DTAVSQTPKYLVTQMGNDKSIKCEQNLGHDTMYWYKQDSKKFLKIMFSYNNKELIINETVPNRFSPKSPDKAHLNLHINSLELGDSAVYFCASSQGGGISSPLHFGNGTRLTVT.

This clonotype was counted many times. The chain carries TRBV3-1 and TRBJ2-5; either TRBD1 or TRBD2 may fit D (6 bases each). CDR1 LGHDT and CDR2 YNNKEL come from the germline V gene (reference sequence). The ends were cut back, 4 bases at V and 6 bases at J, with 9 bases in the middle. The CDR3 is 12 amino acids. DNA for the CDR3: TGTGCCAGCAGCCGGGGGGCGCAGACCCAGTACTTC. Protein product: CASSRGAQTQYF.

This rearrangement joins TRBV28 to TRBJ2-1; D perhaps matches TRBD2 (5 bases). V was shortened by 4 bases and J by 6 bases, with 22 bases between the two germline ends. CDR1 is MDHEN and CDR2 is SYDVKM in the germline V gene. CDR3 length: 17 amino acids. This chain's CDR3 is CASSSLLGVLGINEQFF. CDR3 nucleotides: TGTGCCAGCAGTTCTCTTCTCGGGGTCTTAGGGATCAATGAGCAGTTCTTC.

The chain combines TRBV7-6 with TRBJ2-7, with D possibly being TRBD1 (5 bases). Trimming took 2 bases from V and 3 from J, leaving 8 bases between them. From germline, CDR1 is SGHVS and CDR2 FNYEAQ. This CDR3 has 13 amino acids. In DNA form, the CDR3 reads TGTGCCAGCAGCTTACAACAGGACTACGAGCAGTACTTC. It encodes CASSLQQDYEQYF.

This clonotype was recorded a few times. The CDR3 sequence: CASSFPLAGVSYNEQFF. CDR3 coding DNA: TGTGCCAGCAGTTTCCCGCTAGCGGGAGTCTCCTACAATGAGCAGTTCTTC. The chain carries TRBV28 and TRBJ2-1; the match to TRBD2 covers 10 bases. Germline values: CDR1 MDHEN, CDR2 SYDVKM. The CDR3 contains 17 residues. V lost 3 bases and J lost 0; bases outside the gene matches: 5.

The chain recombines TRBV2 with TRBJ2-2; D perhaps matches TRBD2 (5 bases). The V and J ends lost 1 base and 6 bases respectively, with 18 bases between them. Germline values: CDR1 SNHLY, CDR2 FYNNEI. The CDR3 totals 17 residues. Written as DNA, the CDR3 is TGTGCCAGCAGTGAAGGGGCTAGCTTTGTCATCGCCGGGGAGCTGTTTTTT. Residues: CASSEGASFVIAGELFF.

This clonotype was detected a few times. The chain combines TRBV30 with TRBJ2-1; D may be TRBD2 (5 bases). The germline gives CDR1 GTSNPN, CDR2 SVGIG (reference sequence). The CDR3 runs to 12 residues. V shed 2 bases and J shed 9 bases, with 11 bases lying between them. CDR3 coding DNA: TGTGCCTGGAGTCTAGCTGGCATTGAGCAGTTCTTC. The encoded protein is CAWSLAGIEQFF.

This chain uses TRBV3-1 with TRBJ2-3; 7 bases are a match to TRBD1. Germline V lookup: CDR1 LGHDT, CDR2 YNNKEL (reference sequence). The CDR3 spans 18 residues. For the CDR3, the DNA is TGTACCTTCAGCCGGCCTCGACAGGGATTCCGCGTTGCAGATACGCAGTATTTT. Its translation: CTFSRPRQGFRVADTQYF.

This clonotype was seen a few times. The chain recombines TRBV5-6 with TRBJ1-1; the D is unclear. V was shortened by 0 bases and J by 7 bases, with 7 bases between the two germline ends. Germline loops: CDR1 SGHDT, CDR2 YYEEEE. The CDR3 has 12 amino acids. CDR3 sequence reads: CASSLGADEAFF. The CDR3 DNA sequence: TGTGCCAGCAGCTTGGGGGCGGATGAAGCTTTCTTT.

This clonotype was picked up a small number of times. The rearrangement joins TRBV5-5 to TRBJ1-6; D call uncertain. V lost 4 bases and J lost 1, with 12 bases in between. The CDR3 runs 16 residues. Germline CDR1 SGHKS, CDR2 YYEKEE (reference sequence). The CDR3 region has the DNA TGTGCCAGCAGCCCCGACGGGGTGTCCTATAATTCACCCCTCCACTTT. Translation gives CASSPDGVSYNSPLHF. Complete variable domain (other parts from reference TRBV5-5 and TRBJ1-6): DAGVTQSPTHLIKTRGQQVTLRCSPISGHKSVSWYQQVLGQGPQFIFQYYEKEERGRGNFPDRFSARQFPNYSSELNVNALLLGDSALYLCASSPDGVSYNSPLHFGNGTRLTVT.

Many counts were recorded for this clonotype. The chain has TRBV29-1 and TRBJ2-1; possible D gene TRBD1, 5 bases. From germline, CDR1 is SQVTM and CDR2 ANQGSEA. This CDR3 is 14 amino acids long. Trimming took off 6 bases at V and 6 bases at J, with 18 bases between the two ends. Here the CDR3 DNA reads TGCAGCGTCGAACAATCCGACAGACTCAATGAGCAGTTCTTC. It encodes CSVEQSDRLNEQFF.

The CDR3 DNA is TGCAGTGCTTTCCCCGGGACTAGCGGTAACACCGGGGAGCTGTTTTTT. Translating gives CSAFPGTSGNTGELFF. The chain has TRBV20-1 and TRBJ2-2; 11 nucleotides agree with TRBD2. This CDR3 has 16 amino acids. CDR1 DFQATT and CDR2 SNEGSKA come from the germline V gene (reference sequence). Losses at the gene ends were 5 bases for V and 2 bases for J; bases not matched to a gene: 7.

This clonotype was detected only a few times. The V gene is TRBV5-5, the J gene TRBJ1-6; D is ambiguous. This CDR3 region has 14 residues. The V gene lost 3 bases and the J gene lost 10 bases, with 14 bases spanning the gap. Germline V gene lookup returns CDR1 SGHKS and CDR2 YYEKEE (reference sequence). The CDR3, as DNA: TGTGCCAGCAGCTCCGGATCGGCGAACTCACCCCTCCACTTT. This gives the protein CASSSGSANSPLHF.